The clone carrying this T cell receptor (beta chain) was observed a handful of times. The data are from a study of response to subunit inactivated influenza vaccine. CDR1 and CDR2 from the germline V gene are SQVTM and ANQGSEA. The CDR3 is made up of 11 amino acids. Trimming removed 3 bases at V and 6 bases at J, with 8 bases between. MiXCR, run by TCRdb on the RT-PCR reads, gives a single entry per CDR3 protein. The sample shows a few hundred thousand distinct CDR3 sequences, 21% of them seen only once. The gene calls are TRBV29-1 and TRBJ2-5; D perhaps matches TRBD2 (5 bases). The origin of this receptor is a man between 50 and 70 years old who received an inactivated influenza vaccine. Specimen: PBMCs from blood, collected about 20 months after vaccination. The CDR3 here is CSVDGGQTQYF. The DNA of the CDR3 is TGCAGCGTTGATGGAGGCCAGACCCAGTACTTC.